This TCR beta chain was sequenced during a study of blood T cell repertoires in COVID-19. Overall study: Nucleic acid was either cDNA or gDNA, and it came from T cells, B-cell-depleted T cells, or PBMCs.

V lost 5 bases, J lost 1 base, and 11 bases lay in between. The CDR3 covers 14 residues. Germline V lookup: CDR1 MNHEY, CDR2 SVGAGI. Sequencing used immunoSEQ multiplex PCR; TCRdb keeps in-frame clones, though not all of them. The table records around 190,000 clones, roughly 77% of them present only once. The receptor's source is a woman between 40 and 55 years old with COVID-19, enrolled during active disease. This sequence joins TRBV6-5 and TRBJ1-2, with D maybe TRBD1 (6 bases). The specimen was peripheral blood. The CDR3 region has the DNA TGTGCCAGCAGTCCGGGACACGATAACTATGGCTACACCTTC. Translated: CASSPGHDNYGYTF.